One sample yielded the 7 T cell receptor beta chains listed below, sequenced in a study of cytotoxic CD8 clonotypes in ibrutinib-treated CLL. Repertoires were generated with immunoSEQ multiplex PCR, while TCRdb's copy carries only in-frame clones and drops some. The sample yields 20,000 to 25,000 clones, roughly 71% seen once. The starting material was PBMCs, obtained after 12 months of ibrutinib treatment. Receptors were obtained from a human donor with chronic lymphocytic leukemia.

J is TRBJ2-5 and V is TRBV6-1, with D possibly being TRBD1 (6 bases). The CDR3 loop spans 14 amino acids. Germline assignment: CDR1 MNHNS and CDR2 SASEGT. Trimming cost V 8 bases and J 5 bases, with 18 bases left between them. This chain's CDR3 is CASLWGPGGETQYF. DNA for the CDR3: TGTGCCAGCCTCTGGGGGCCGGGCGGGGAGACCCAGTACTTC.

This clone has a handful of counts. The chain is built from TRBV5-1 and TRBJ2-2, with TRBD1 as a possible D gene (6 bases). The CDR3 totals 14 residues. V dropped 3 bases and J dropped 10 bases, with 16 bases sitting between them. Germline V gene data show CDR1 as SGHRS and CDR2 as YFSETQ. The CDR3, as DNA: TGCGCCAGCAGCTCCACCGGGACACACGAGGAGCTGTTTTTT. This gives the protein CASSSTGTHEELFF.

The sample holds a few counts of this clone. V is TRBV2 and J is TRBJ2-5, with D tentatively TRBD1 (6 bases). Germline V gives CDR1 SNHLY, CDR2 FYNNEI. V shed 9 bases and J shed 9 bases, with 11 bases lying between them. The CDR3 runs 10 residues. The CDR3 loop reads CARGPGAQYF. The DNA for the CDR3 is TGTGCCAGGGGCCCAGGGGCCCAGTACTTC.

This clone was seen only a few times. The chain recombines TRBV7-8 with TRBJ1-2, with D uncertain. This CDR3 has 12 residues. V was pared by 4 bases and J by 3 bases, with 6 bases between. Germline loops: CDR1 SGHVS, CDR2 FQNEAQ. CDR3 protein: CASSSDYYGYTF. As DNA, the CDR3 is TGTGCCAGCAGCTCCGACTACTATGGCTACACCTTC. Supplemented by reference TRBV7-8 and TRBJ1-2, the full variable domain reads GAGVSQSPRYKVAKRGQDVALRCDPISGHVSLFWYQQALGQGPEFLTYFQNEAQLDKSGLPSDRFFAERPEGSVSTLKIQRTQQEDSAVYLCASSSDYYGYTFGSGTRLTVV.

V and J are TRBV4-1 and TRBJ1-3; possible D gene TRBD1, 6 bases. Germline CDR1 is MGHRA and CDR2 is YSYEKL. The CDR3 extends over 19 amino acids. V gave up 3 bases and J gave up 1 base, with 22 bases separating them. The CDR3 nucleotides are TGCGCCAGCAGCCATTCCAAGGGGGGGGAACGAGGTTCTGGAAACACCATATATTTT. Amino acid sequence: CASSHSKGGERGSGNTIYF.

This chain links TRBV30 with TRBJ2-3, with 9 positions matching TRBD1. Germline V gene sequence: CDR1 GTSNPN, CDR2 SVGIG (reference sequence). The trim removed 2 bases at V and 1 base at J, leaving 4 bases unmatched. The CDR3 contains 15 residues. The CDR3 region is CAWSKRQGGTDTQYF. The CDR3 DNA follows: TGTGCCTGGAGTAAAAGACAGGGGGGCACAGATACGCAGTATTTT.

This sequence joins TRBV4-3 and TRBJ2-3, with D possibly matching TRBD2 (7 bases). Trimming cost V 4 bases and J 3 bases, with 14 bases left between them. The CDR3 has 15 residues. Germline V gene sequence: CDR1 LGHNA, CDR2 YSLEER. CDR3 in DNA: TGCGCCAGCAGCCTGGGGGGGGCCTTTACAGATACGCAGTATTTT. Translated, it gives CASSLGGAFTDTQYF.